Each of the 8 T cell receptor beta chains below was sequenced from the same sample in a study of T-cell reconstitution after alpha-beta-depleted transplantation in children. Preparation of the TCRbeta library used unique molecular identifiers. TCRdb used MiXCR to reprocess the PCR reads, holding one entry per CDR3 protein. The data contain about a million distinct CDR3 sequences, about 31% of them seen just once; the ten biggest clones take up around 30%. Specimen: PBMCs, mostly from graft donor cells, collected 360 days after TCRalphabeta/CD19-depleted stem cell transplant. The receptor set was obtained from a boy under three years old who had a stem cell transplant for SCID, so the T cells may come from the graft donor.

The chain couples TRBV7-8 to TRBJ2-5; 13 bases agree with TRBD2. Losses at the gene ends were 2 bases for V and 14 bases for J; bases not matched to a gene: 8. The CDR3 has 14 amino acids. CDR1 and CDR2 from the germline V gene are SGHVS and FQNEAQ. In DNA form, the CDR3 reads TGTGCCAGCAGCTTAAGGACTAGCGGGGGCCCGCTTTACTTC. Its translation is CASSLRTSGGPLYF.

Only a few counts were recorded for this clonotype. CDR3 region: CATSRDKGSGPDTQYF. The CDR3 coding sequence is TGTGCCACCAGCAGAGATAAGGGGTCGGGACCAGATACGCAGTATTTT. The chain uses TRBV15 and TRBJ2-3; D may correspond to TRBD1 or TRBD2 (5 bases each). There are 16 residues in the CDR3. V was pared by 0 bases and J by 4 bases, with 14 bases between. CDR1 is LNHNV and CDR2 is YYDKDF in the germline V gene (reference sequence).

This chain joins TRBV2 and TRBJ1-5; 9 bases are shared with TRBD1. Germline CDR1 SNHLY, CDR2 FYNNEI. This CDR3 is 15 amino acids long. Germline trimming cut 4 bases from V and 10 bases from J; bases unmatched to any gene: 11. The CDR3 protein is CASSVRTGAVNPQHF. CDR3 DNA: TGTGCCAGCAGTGTCCGGACAGGGGCTGTGAACCCCCAGCATTTT.

This clonotype has a handful of counts. The rearrangement uses TRBV12-3 or TRBV12-4 and TRBJ2-1, with a weak D call TRBD2 (8 bases). The CDR3 totals 15 residues. Trimming took off 10 bases at V and 8 bases at J, with 24 bases between the two ends. CDR3 amino acids: CAIGGGQRGLDEQFF. CDR3 coding DNA: TGTGCCATCGGGGGGGGACAGAGAGGTTTAGATGAGCAGTTCTTC.

The chain couples TRBV6-7 to TRBJ2-1; 13 bases fit TRBD2. TRBV6-7 is marked as an open reading frame, function uncertain. Trimming cost V 11 bases and J 10 bases; bases outside gene matches: 26. The CDR3 is 19 residues long. The CDR3 reads CAFSLTLGSGTSGVREQFF. The CDR3 DNA is TGTGCCTTCAGTTTAACCCTGGGCTCCGGGACTAGCGGGGTAAGGGAGCAGTTCTTC.

This clonotype was recorded a few times. The chain employs TRBV5-5 and TRBJ2-2, with TRBD2 as a possible D gene (6 bases). Germline assignment: CDR1 SGHKS and CDR2 YYEKEE (reference sequence). V gave up 3 bases and J gave up 0 bases, with 9 bases separating them. The CDR3 is 15 residues long. The CDR3 reads CASSSGTSNTGELFF. The CDR3 bases are TGTGCCAGCAGCTCCGGGACTTCGAACACCGGGGAGCTGTTTTTT.

This clonotype came up a few times. CDR3 sequence: CASSSFKETQYF. The CDR3 DNA sequence: TGTGCCAGCAGTTCCTTTAAGGAGACCCAGTACTTC. The rearrangement links TRBV28 to TRBJ2-5; D is uncertain. Germline CDR1 and CDR2: MDHEN and SYDVKM. Between the trimmed V and J ends, which lost 4 bases and 5 bases, there was a span of 8 bases. This CDR3 contains 12 residues. The full variable domain, rest sourced from reference TRBV28 and TRBJ2-5, is DVKVTQSSRYLVKRTGEKVFLECVQDMDHENMFWYRQDPGLGLRLIYFSYDVKMKEKGDIPEGYSVSREKKERFSLILESASTNQTSMYLCASSSFKETQYFGPGTRLLVL.

This clonotype appeared many times. CDR3 nucleotide sequence: TGCAGTGCTAGAGATTGGGACGTCACCGGGGAGCTGTTTTTT. This codes for CSARDWDVTGELFF. The chain joins TRBV20-1 to TRBJ2-2; either TRBD1 or TRBD2 may fit D (5 bases each). CDR1 and CDR2 (germline): DFQATT, SNEGSKA (reference sequence). The length of the CDR3 is 14 residues. V lost 0 bases and J lost 4, with 9 bases in between.